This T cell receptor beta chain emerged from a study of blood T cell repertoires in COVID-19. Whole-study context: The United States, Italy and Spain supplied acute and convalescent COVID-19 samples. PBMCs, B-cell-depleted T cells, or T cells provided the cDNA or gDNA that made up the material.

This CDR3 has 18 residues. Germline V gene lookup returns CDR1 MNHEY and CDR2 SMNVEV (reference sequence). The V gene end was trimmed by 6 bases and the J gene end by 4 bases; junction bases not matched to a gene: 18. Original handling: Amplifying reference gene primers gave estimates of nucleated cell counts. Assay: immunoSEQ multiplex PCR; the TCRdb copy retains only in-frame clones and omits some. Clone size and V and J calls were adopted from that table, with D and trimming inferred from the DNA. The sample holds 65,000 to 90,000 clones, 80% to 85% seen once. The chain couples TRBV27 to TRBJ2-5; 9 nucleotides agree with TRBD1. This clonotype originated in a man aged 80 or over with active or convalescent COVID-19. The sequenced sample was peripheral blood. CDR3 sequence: CASRTYRDRDLEGETQYF. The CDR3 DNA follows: TGTGCCAGCAGAACCTACCGGGACAGGGATTTGGAAGGAGAGACCCAGTACTTC.